The next 28 T cell receptor beta chains were all read from a single sample in a study of cytomegalovirus exposure and HLA in healthy donors. 60 Vbeta and 13 Jbeta primers were used in PCR. The assay was immunoSEQ multiplex PCR, and TCRdb's table has in-frame clones only and misses some. The sample gives approximately 160,000 clones, around four fifths of which show up once; approximately 2% is in the top ten. The sequencing sample was made of PBMCs. The receptors shown here come from a woman under 30 in good health and CMV-seronegative.

The chain uses TRBV5-4 and TRBJ2-1; 16 bases align to TRBD2. V shed 4 bases, J shed 4 bases, and the junction held 5 bases outside the gene matches. This CDR3 contains 17 residues. Germline V gene sequence: CDR1 SGHNT, CDR2 YYREEE (reference sequence). CDR3 residues: CASSRGLAGGSYNEQFF. The CDR3 DNA sequence: TGTGCCAGCAGCAGGGGACTAGCGGGAGGGTCTTACAATGAGCAGTTCTTC.

The chain's CDR3 is CASSATGLAGDYSYEQYF. CDR3 bases: TGTGCCAGCAGTGCAACCGGACTAGCGGGAGACTACTCCTACGAGCAGTACTTC. The chain employs TRBV27 and TRBJ2-7; 13 bases are a match to TRBD2. V lost 5 bases to trimming and J lost 0 bases; unmatched junction nucleotides: 10. Germline CDR1 MNHEY, CDR2 SMNVEV (reference sequence). The CDR3 is 18 amino acids.

This chain links TRBV9 with TRBJ2-7; TRBD2 matches 10 bases. Germline assignment: CDR1 SGDLS and CDR2 YYNGEE. The ends lost 3 bases at V and 3 bases at J; junction bases unmatched: 6. This CDR3 is 15 amino acids long. For the CDR3, the DNA is TGTGCCAGCAGCGGCGGACTAGCGGATTACTACGAGCAGTACTTC. It specifies CASSGGLADYYEQYF.

This clone was recorded many times. The chain combines TRBV5-6 with TRBJ1-2; D remains unclear. CDR1 is SGHDT and CDR2 is YYEEEE in the germline V gene. CDR3 length equals 15 residues. V gave up 0 bases and J gave up 0 bases, with 9 bases separating them. CDR3 in DNA: TGTGCCAGCAGCTTGGCCGGGGTTCCTAACTATGGCTACACCTTC. Encoded protein: CASSLAGVPNYGYTF.

This clone was seen just once. J is TRBJ1-1 and V is TRBV28; no firm D call. Germline-derived CDR1 and CDR2 are MDHEN and SYDVKM. This CDR3 has 15 amino acids. Trimming removed 2 bases at V and 5 bases at J, with 15 bases between. Written as DNA, the CDR3 is TGTGCCAGCAGTTTAATCCCGGTTGGTGATACTGAAGCTTTCTTT. Protein: CASSLIPVGDTEAFF.

The rearrangement joins TRBV5-1 to TRBJ2-2; 9 bases fit TRBD2. The trim removed 4 bases at V and 2 bases at J, leaving 9 bases unmatched. CDR1 and CDR2 from the germline V gene are SGHRS and YFSETQ. There are 17 residues in the CDR3. CDR3 sequence (DNA): TGCGCCAGCAGCCCCCGAGGAGCGGGGGGCAACACCGGGGAGCTGTTTTTT. Its translation is CASSPRGAGGNTGELFF.

This clone turned up a few times. The V gene is TRBV4-1, the J gene TRBJ1-2; the match to TRBD1 covers 8 bases. The trim removed 8 bases at V and 6 bases at J, leaving 20 bases unmatched. Germline assignment: CDR1 MGHRA and CDR2 YSYEKL. This CDR3 contains 17 residues. The CDR3 spells CASGLPSRTGPSHGYTF. DNA of the CDR3: TGCGCCAGCGGATTACCATCTCGGACAGGGCCAAGTCATGGCTACACCTTC.

The J gene is TRBJ2-5, the V gene TRBV7-6, with D hard to call. Germline assignment: CDR1 SGHVS and CDR2 FNYEAQ. The CDR3 is 16 amino acids. V lost 4 bases and J lost 1, with 16 bases in between. This chain's CDR3 is CASSYHIGTAQETQYF. Written as DNA, the CDR3 is TGTGCCAGCAGCTACCACATTGGCACCGCCCAAGAGACCCAGTACTTC.

The chain joins TRBV30 to TRBJ2-1, with TRBD2 matching over 10 bases. Germline V gene sequence: CDR1 GTSNPN, CDR2 SVGIG (reference sequence). Germline trimming cut 2 bases from V and 9 bases from J; bases unmatched to any gene: 16. The CDR3 is 17 amino acids. The CDR3 loop is CAWSRRRTSGSGVEQFF. DNA for the CDR3: TGTGCCTGGAGTAGACGAAGGACTAGCGGTTCCGGTGTTGAGCAGTTCTTC.

V and J are TRBV16 and TRBJ1-5; 8 nucleotides align to TRBD1. The length of the CDR3 is 15 residues. Germline V gene lookup returns CDR1 KGHSY and CDR2 FQNENV. Germline trimming cut 4 bases from V and 5 bases from J; bases unmatched to any gene: 7. CDR3 amino acids: CASSLDRESYQPQHF. The CDR3 DNA sequence: TGTGCCAGCAGCCTGGACAGGGAAAGTTATCAGCCCCAGCATTTT.

CDR3 residues: CASSLMDGGPSYEQYF. CDR3 DNA sequence: TGTGCCAGCAGTTTAATGGATGGGGGCCCCTCCTACGAGCAGTACTTC. The chain links TRBV27 to TRBJ2-7; D is perhaps TRBD1 (6 bases). The germline gives CDR1 MNHEY, CDR2 SMNVEV (reference sequence). With 2 bases removed from V and 0 bases from J, the gap between germline ends came to 14 bases. The length of the CDR3 is 16 residues.

This clone has just a few counts. One end of the junction fails to match germline, which may point to a read error. J is TRBJ1-5 and V is TRBV18; D is unclear. CDR1 and CDR2 (germline): KGHSH, LQKENI. There are 13 residues in the CDR3. The CDR3 spells CASSPTSDQPQHF. Written as DNA, the CDR3 is TGTGCCAGCTCACCAACTAGCGATCAGCCCCAGCATTTT.

This chain's CDR3 is CASSVEGLNYNEQFF. The DNA for the CDR3 is TGTGCCAGCAGCGTAGAGGGACTTAACTACAATGAGCAGTTCTTC. The chain carries TRBV9 and TRBJ2-1; TRBD2 might be the D (6 bases). V shed 0 bases and J shed 3 bases, with 10 bases lying between them. CDR3 length: 15 amino acids. Looked up from germline, CDR1 is SGDLS and CDR2 is YYNGEE.

The rearrangement links TRBV7-9 to TRBJ1-2, with D perhaps TRBD1 (6 bases). Looked up from germline, CDR1 is SEHNR and CDR2 is FQNEAQ (reference sequence). Deletions cut 5 bases from V and 3 bases from J, with 16 bases between. There are 15 residues in the CDR3. The CDR3 here is CASSPGTLVDYGYTF. CDR3 DNA sequence: TGTGCCAGCAGCCCAGGGACACTGGTCGACTATGGCTACACCTTC.

The chain recombines TRBV7-2 with TRBJ2-2, with 12 bases identical to TRBD1. Germline V gene sequence: CDR1 SGHTA, CDR2 FQGNSA. V dropped 0 bases and J dropped 6; count of bases not matched to a gene: 5. The CDR3 is made up of 17 amino acids. CDR3: CASSLAGQGARSGELFF. The DNA for the CDR3 is TGTGCCAGCAGCTTAGCGGGACAGGGGGCGAGGTCCGGGGAGCTGTTTTTT. Full variable domain (outside the CDR3, taken from reference TRBV7-2 and TRBJ2-2): GAGVSQSPSNKVTEKGKDVELRCDPISGHTALYWYRQSLGQGLEFLIYFQGNSAPDKSGLPSDRFSAERTGGSVSTLTIQRTQQEDSAVYLCASSLAGQGARSGELFFGEGSRLTVL.

This clone came up a few times. This chain links TRBV30 with TRBJ1-6, with a tentative D call TRBD1 (5 bases). This CDR3 is 13 amino acids long. CDR1 is GTSNPN and CDR2 is SVGIG in the germline V gene (reference sequence). Trimming took 4 bases from V and 7 from J, leaving 11 bases between them. The DNA for the CDR3 is TGTGCCTGGACTACGGGGGGGAATTCACCCCTCCACTTT. Translated, it gives CAWTTGGNSPLHF.

In this sample, this clone turned up once. The chain links TRBV27 to TRBJ1-1; D remains unclear. This CDR3 is 13 amino acids long. Trimming removed 2 bases from V and 4 bases from J, with 8 bases in between. The germline CDR1 and CDR2 sequences are MNHEY and SMNVEV (reference sequence). The CDR3: CASSLRGGTEAFF. CDR3 coding DNA: TGTGCCAGCAGTTTACGGGGTGGCACTGAAGCTTTCTTT.

The chain has TRBV10-3 and TRBJ2-3; D is unresolved. This CDR3 has 16 residues. Germline V CDR1 and CDR2: ENHRY, SYGVKD. The V end lost 0 bases, the J end lost 6 bases, and 16 bases lay between the germline ends. Here the CDR3 reads CAISESGSAWSDTQYF. For the CDR3, the DNA is TGTGCCATCAGTGAGTCTGGCAGCGCATGGTCGGATACGCAGTATTTT.

The V call is TRBV7-9, the J call TRBJ1-4; TRBD1 might be the D (5 bases). V lost 5 bases, J lost 5 bases, and 12 bases lay in between. Per the germline V gene, CDR1 is SEHNR and CDR2 is FQNEAQ (reference sequence). This CDR3 has 14 residues. The CDR3, as DNA: TGTGCCAGCAGCCAAGGGGCAGGGAATGAAAAACTGTTTTTT. Translation gives CASSQGAGNEKLFF.

This clone was observed a few times. Here the CDR3 reads CASSGGAGSYNEQFF. The CDR3 DNA is TGCGCCAGCAGTGGGGGGGCAGGGTCCTACAATGAGCAGTTCTTC. This sequence joins TRBV5-1 and TRBJ2-1, with D possibly matching TRBD2 (7 bases). This CDR3 is built from 15 residues. The germline CDR1 and CDR2 sequences are SGHRS and YFSETQ. Trimming cost V 5 bases and J 1 base, with 13 bases left between them.

V is TRBV10-3 and J is TRBJ2-5; 9 bases map to TRBD1. CDR1 is ENHRY and CDR2 is SYGVKD in the germline V gene. The CDR3 runs 14 residues. V shed 4 bases and J 5 bases; nucleotides not matched to a gene: 5. CDR3 region: CAISATGGAETQYF. The CDR3 DNA reads as TGTGCCATCAGTGCTACAGGGGGCGCGGAGACCCAGTACTTC.

The chain has TRBV10-3 and TRBJ2-2; 8 bases are a match to TRBD1. Losses at the gene ends were 3 bases for V and 4 bases for J; bases not matched to a gene: 4. Per germline, CDR1 ENHRY and CDR2 SYGVKD. The CDR3 has 15 amino acids. The CDR3 region is CAISEPGQVTGELFF. As DNA, the CDR3 is TGTGCCATCAGTGAACCGGGACAGGTCACCGGGGAGCTGTTTTTT.

This rearrangement joins TRBV28 to TRBJ1-4, with D possibly TRBD1 on 5 matching bases. The germline V and J ends were trimmed by 4 bases and 0 bases, with 18 bases remaining between them. Germline V lookup: CDR1 MDHEN, CDR2 SYDVKM. This CDR3 has 18 residues. CDR3 sequence (DNA): TGTGCCAGCAGTTCCCCGGGCAGGGCTGGGGCAACTAATGAAAAACTGTTTTTT. This translates into CASSSPGRAGATNEKLFF.

The genes are TRBV6-1 and TRBJ2-2, with 12 positions matching TRBD2. V lost 4 bases to trimming and J lost 7 bases; unmatched junction nucleotides: 7. Germline V lookup: CDR1 MNHNS, CDR2 SASEGT. CDR3 size: 16 residues. The DNA for the CDR3 is TGTGCCAGCAGTGGTCAAACTAGCGGGGGGATCGGGGAGCTGTTTTTT. Its translation: CASSGQTSGGIGELFF.

CDR3 sequence reads: CASSQDVGLPYEQYF. The CDR3 DNA is TGTGCCAGCAGCCAAGATGTCGGACTACCATACGAGCAGTACTTC. V gene TRBV14 combines with J gene TRBJ2-7; a weak D match, TRBD2 (6 bases). The V gene's germline CDR1 is SGHDN and CDR2 FVKESK. The CDR3 consists of 15 residues. V gave up 0 bases and J gave up 4 bases, with 13 bases separating them. The variable domain in full, with the rest retrieved from reference TRBV14 and TRBJ2-7, is EAGVTQFPSHSVIEKGQTVTLRCDPISGHDNLYWYRRVMGKEIKFLLHFVKESKQDESGMPNNRFLAERTGGTYSTLKVQPAELEDSGVYFCASSQDVGLPYEQYFGPGTRLTVT.

The gene calls are TRBV19 and TRBJ1-1; unclear D gene. CDR3 length: 14 residues. The V gene's germline CDR1 is LNHDA and CDR2 SQIVND (reference sequence). Trimming took 7 bases from V and 1 from J, leaving 13 bases between them. For the CDR3, the DNA is TGTGCCAGTACGGGGAACCATGGGAACACTGAAGCTTTCTTT. Translating it yields CASTGNHGNTEAFF.

The V and J genes are TRBV7-7 and TRBJ2-1, with a possible D match to TRBD2 (6 bases). Germline V lookup: CDR1 SSHAT, CDR2 FNYEAQ (reference sequence). CDR3 length: 14 residues. V was trimmed by 3 bases and J by 8 bases, leaving 14 bases between them. The CDR3 coding sequence is TGTGCCAGCAGCTTGACTAGTTTGGGCGATGAGCAGTTCTTC. Its protein product is CASSLTSLGDEQFF.

This rearrangement joins TRBV5-1 to TRBJ2-6; TRBD1 matches at 7 bases. Germline lookup yields CDR1 SGHRS and CDR2 YFSETQ. The CDR3 extends over 15 amino acids. V dropped 2 bases and J dropped 2; count of bases not matched to a gene: 1. The CDR3 DNA reads as TGCGCCAGCAGCTTAGGGGGCGCTGGGGCCAACGTCCTGACTTTC. It is translated as CASSLGGAGANVLTF.